This T cell receptor beta chain was obtained from a study of control samples from healthy donors and cancer patients. Sequencing used immunoSEQ multiplex PCR; TCRdb keeps in-frame clones, though not all of them. The sample carries 150,000 to 200,000 clones, about 91% recorded once. V gave up 1 base and J gave up 5 bases, with 11 bases separating them. The CDR3 has 14 amino acids. The germline CDR1 and CDR2 sequences are LGHNA and YNFKEQ. The receptor's source is a woman aged 35 to 49 in good health. This chain connects TRBV4-2 to TRBJ1-1; D is perhaps TRBD1 (6 bases). The sequenced sample consisted of blood. The CDR3 DNA reads TGTGCCAGCAGCCAAGTTGTAGGGGGGACTGAAGCTTTCTTT. Encoded protein: CASSQVVGGTEAFF.